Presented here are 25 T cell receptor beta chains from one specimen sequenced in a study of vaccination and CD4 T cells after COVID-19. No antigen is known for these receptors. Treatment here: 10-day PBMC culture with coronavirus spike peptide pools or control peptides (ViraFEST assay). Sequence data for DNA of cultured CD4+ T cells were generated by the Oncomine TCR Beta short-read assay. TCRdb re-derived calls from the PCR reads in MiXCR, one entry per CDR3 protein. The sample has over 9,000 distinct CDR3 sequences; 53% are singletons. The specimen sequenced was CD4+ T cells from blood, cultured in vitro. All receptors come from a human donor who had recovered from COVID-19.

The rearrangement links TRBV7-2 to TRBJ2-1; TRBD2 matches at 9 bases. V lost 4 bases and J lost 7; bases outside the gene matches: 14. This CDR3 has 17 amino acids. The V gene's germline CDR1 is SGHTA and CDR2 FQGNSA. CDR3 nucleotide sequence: TGTGCCAGCAGCTCGAGCCCCGGGACTAGCCCTACGAATGAGCAGTTCTTC. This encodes CASSSSPGTSPTNEQFF. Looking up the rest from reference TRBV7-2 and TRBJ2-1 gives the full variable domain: GAGVSQSPSNKVTEKGKDVELRCDPISGHTALYWYRQSLGQGLEFLIYFQGNSAPDKSGLPSDRFSAERTGGSVSTLTIQRTQQEDSAVYLCASSSSPGTSPTNEQFFGPGTRLTVL.

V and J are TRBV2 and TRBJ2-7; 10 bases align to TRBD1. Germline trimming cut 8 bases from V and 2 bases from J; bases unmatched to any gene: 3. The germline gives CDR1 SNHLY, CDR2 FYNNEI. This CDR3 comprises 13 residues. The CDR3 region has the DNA TGTGCCAGCCTCGGGACAGGGGCCTACGAGCAGTACTTC. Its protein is CASLGTGAYEQYF.

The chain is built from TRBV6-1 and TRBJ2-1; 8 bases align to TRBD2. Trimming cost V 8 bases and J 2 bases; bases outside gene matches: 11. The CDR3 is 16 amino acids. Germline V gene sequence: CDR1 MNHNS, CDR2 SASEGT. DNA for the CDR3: TGTGCCAGCCGATGGACCGGGACTAGTCCCTACAATGAGCAGTTCTTC. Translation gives CASRWTGTSPYNEQFF.

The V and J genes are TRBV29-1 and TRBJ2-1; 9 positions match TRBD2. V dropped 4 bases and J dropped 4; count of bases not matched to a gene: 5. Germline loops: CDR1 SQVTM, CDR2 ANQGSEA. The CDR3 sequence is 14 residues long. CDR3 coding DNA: TGCAGCGTTGCTAGGCTAGCGGGATACAATGAGCAGTTCTTC. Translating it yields CSVARLAGYNEQFF.

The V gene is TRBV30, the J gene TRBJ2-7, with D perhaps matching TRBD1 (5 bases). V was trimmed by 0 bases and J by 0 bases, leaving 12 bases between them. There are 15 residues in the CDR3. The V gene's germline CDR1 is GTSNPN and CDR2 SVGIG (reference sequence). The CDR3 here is CAWSVGEDSSYEQYF. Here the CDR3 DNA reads TGTGCCTGGAGTGTAGGGGAAGATAGCTCCTACGAGCAGTACTTC.

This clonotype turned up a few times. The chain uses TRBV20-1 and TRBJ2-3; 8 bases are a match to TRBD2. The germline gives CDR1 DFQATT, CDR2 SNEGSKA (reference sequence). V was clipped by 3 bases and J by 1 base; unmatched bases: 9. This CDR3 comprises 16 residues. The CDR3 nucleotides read TGCAGTGCTAGGAGTACCCGGGAGGGGGGCACAGATACGCAGTATTTT. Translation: CSARSTREGGTDTQYF.

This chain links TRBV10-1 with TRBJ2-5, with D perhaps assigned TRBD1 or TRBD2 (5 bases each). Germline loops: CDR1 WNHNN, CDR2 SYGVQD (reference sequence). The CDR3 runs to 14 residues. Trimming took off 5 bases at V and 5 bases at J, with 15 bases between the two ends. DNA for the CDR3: TGCGCCAGCAGTCCCGGGACCATCGGGGAGACCCAGTACTTC. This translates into CASSPGTIGETQYF.

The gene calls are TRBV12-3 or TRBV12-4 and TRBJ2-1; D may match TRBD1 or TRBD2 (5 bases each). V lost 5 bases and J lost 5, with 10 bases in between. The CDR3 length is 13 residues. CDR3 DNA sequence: TGTGCCAGCAGTACCGGGACCGACAATGAGCAGTTCTTC. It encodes CASSTGTDNEQFF.

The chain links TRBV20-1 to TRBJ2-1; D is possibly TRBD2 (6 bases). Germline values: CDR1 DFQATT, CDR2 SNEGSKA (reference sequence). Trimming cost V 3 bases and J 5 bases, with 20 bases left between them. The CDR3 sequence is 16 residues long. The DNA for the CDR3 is TGCAGTGCTAGCGAAACTAGGTTCGTAGCGGACAATGAGCAGTTCTTC. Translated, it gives CSASETRFVADNEQFF.

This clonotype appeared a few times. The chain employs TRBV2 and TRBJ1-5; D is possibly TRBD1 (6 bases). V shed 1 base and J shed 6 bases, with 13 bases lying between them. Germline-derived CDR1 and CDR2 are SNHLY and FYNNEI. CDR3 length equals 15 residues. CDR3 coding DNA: TGTGCCAGCAGTGAAGAGGGGGGGCTAGGTCAGCCCCAGCATTTT. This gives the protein CASSEEGGLGQPQHF.

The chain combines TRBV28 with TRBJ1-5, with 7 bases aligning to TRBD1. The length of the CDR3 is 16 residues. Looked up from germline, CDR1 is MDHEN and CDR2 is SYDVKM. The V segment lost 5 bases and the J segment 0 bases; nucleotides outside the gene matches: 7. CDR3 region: CASSTSTGNSNQPQHF. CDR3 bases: TGTGCCAGCAGTACCTCGACAGGGAATAGCAATCAGCCCCAGCATTTT. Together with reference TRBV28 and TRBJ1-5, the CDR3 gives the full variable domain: DVKVTQSSRYLVKRTGEKVFLECVQDMDHENMFWYRQDPGLGLRLIYFSYDVKMKEKGDIPEGYSVSREKKERFSLILESASTNQTSMYLCASSTSTGNSNQPQHFGDGTRLSIL.

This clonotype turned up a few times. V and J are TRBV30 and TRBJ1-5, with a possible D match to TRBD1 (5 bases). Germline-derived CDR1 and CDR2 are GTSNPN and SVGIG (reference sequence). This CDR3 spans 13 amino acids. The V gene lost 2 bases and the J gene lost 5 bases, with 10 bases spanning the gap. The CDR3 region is CAWSMGGDQPQHF. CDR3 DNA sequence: TGTGCCTGGAGTATGGGGGGGGATCAGCCCCAGCATTTT.

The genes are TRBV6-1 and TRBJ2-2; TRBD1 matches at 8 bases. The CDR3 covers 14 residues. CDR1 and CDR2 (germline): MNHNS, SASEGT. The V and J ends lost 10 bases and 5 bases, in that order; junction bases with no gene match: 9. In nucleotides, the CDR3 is TGTGCCACCCCTGGGCAGGGGGCAACCGGGGAGCTGTTTTTT. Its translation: CATPGQGATGELFF.

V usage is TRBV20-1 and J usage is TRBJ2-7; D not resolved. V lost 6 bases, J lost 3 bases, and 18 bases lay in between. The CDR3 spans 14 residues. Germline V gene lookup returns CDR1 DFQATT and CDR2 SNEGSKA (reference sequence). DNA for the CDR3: TGCAGTGCCCCCGTGGCGGATTTGGGCTACGAGCAGTACTTC. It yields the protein CSAPVADLGYEQYF.

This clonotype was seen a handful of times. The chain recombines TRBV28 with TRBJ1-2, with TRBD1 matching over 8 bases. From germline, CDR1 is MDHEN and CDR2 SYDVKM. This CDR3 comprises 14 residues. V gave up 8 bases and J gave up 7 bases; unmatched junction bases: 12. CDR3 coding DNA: TGTGCCAGCCGGGGGACAGGTATCAGTGTTGGCTACACCTTC. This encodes CASRGTGISVGYTF.

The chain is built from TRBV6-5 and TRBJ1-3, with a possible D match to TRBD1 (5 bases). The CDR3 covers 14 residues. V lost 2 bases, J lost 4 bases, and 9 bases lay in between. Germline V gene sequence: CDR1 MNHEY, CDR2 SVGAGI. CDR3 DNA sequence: TGTGCCAGCAGTTACACGGGACTCGGAAACACCATATATTTT. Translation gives CASSYTGLGNTIYF.

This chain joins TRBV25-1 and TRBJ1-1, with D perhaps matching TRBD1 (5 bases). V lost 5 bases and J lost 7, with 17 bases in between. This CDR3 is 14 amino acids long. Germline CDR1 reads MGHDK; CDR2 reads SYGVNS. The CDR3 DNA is TGTGCCAGCAGTCCCCGACCGGGGGGGAGTGAAGCTTTCTTT. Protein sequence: CASSPRPGGSEAFF.

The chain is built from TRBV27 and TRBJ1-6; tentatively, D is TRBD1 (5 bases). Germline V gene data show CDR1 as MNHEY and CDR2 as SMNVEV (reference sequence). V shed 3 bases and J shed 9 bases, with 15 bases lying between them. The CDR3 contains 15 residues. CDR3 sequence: CASSFSQGTGSPLHF. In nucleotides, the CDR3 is TGTGCCAGCAGTTTTAGTCAGGGAACGGGTTCACCCCTCCACTTT.

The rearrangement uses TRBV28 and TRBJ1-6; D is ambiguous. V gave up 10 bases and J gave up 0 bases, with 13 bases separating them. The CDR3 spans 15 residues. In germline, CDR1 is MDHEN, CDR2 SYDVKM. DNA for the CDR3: TGTGCCACGAAGGGTCCCAGCTCCTATAATTCACCCCTCCACTTT. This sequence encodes CATKGPSSYNSPLHF.

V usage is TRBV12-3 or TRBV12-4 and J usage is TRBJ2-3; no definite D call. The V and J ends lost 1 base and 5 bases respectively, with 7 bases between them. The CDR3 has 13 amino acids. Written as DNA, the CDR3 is TGTGCCAGCAGTTTAGATCAGAAAGATACGCAGTATTTT. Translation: CASSLDQKDTQYF.

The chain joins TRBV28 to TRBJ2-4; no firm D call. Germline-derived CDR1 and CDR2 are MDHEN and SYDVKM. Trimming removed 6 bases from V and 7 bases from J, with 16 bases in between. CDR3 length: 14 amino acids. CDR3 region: CASRSWAGENIQYF. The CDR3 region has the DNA TGTGCCAGCAGGTCTTGGGCCGGCGAGAACATTCAGTACTTC. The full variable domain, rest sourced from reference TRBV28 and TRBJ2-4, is DVKVTQSSRYLVKRTGEKVFLECVQDMDHENMFWYRQDPGLGLRLIYFSYDVKMKEKGDIPEGYSVSREKKERFSLILESASTNQTSMYLCASRSWAGENIQYFGAGTRLSVL.

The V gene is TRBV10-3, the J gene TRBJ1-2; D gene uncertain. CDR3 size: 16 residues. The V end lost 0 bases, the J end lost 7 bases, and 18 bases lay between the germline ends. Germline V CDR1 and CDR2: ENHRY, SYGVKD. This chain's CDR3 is CAISESSRGIVFGYTF. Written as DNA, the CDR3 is TGTGCCATCAGTGAGTCAAGCCGAGGGATTGTGTTTGGCTACACCTTC.

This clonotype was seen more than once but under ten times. As DNA, the CDR3 is TGTGCCAGCAGCCCCCAAGCGGGAGCCTACGGGGAGCTGTTTTTT. Its translation: CASSPQAGAYGELFF. This sequence joins TRBV7-6 and TRBJ2-2, with TRBD2 matching 8 bases. Losses at the gene ends were 5 bases for V and 7 bases for J; bases not matched to a gene: 9. The CDR3 covers 15 residues. The germline CDR1 and CDR2 sequences are SGHVS and FNYEAQ.

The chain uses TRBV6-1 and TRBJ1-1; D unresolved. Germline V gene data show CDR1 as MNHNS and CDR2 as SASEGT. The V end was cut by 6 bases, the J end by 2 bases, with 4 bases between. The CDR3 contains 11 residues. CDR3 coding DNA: TGTGCCAGCAGCCCTAACACTGAAGCTTTCTTT. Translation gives CASSPNTEAFF.

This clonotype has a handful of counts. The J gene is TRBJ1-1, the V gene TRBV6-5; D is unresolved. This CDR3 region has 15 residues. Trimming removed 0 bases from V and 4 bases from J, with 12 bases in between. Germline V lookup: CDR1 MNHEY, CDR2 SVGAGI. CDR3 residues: CASSYSRRAGTEAFF. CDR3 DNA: TGTGCCAGCAGTTACTCTCGGAGGGCGGGCACTGAAGCTTTCTTT.